This TCR beta chain was profiled in a study of T-cell reconstitution after alpha-beta-depleted transplantation in children. This clonotype came up a few times. A library of TCRbeta sequences, prepared with unique molecular identifiers, was generated. TCRdb passed the PCR reads through MiXCR, listing each CDR3 protein once. The repertoire includes some 550,000 distinct CDR3 sequences, around 17% of them detected once, and more than 2.5% sits in the top ten. This CDR3 is 15 amino acids long. Germline lookup yields CDR1 MNHEY and CDR2 SVGAGI. V lost 2 bases, J lost 3 bases, and 2 bases stayed unmatched. Sequenced here: PBMCs from the stem cell graft donor, sampled from the stem cell graft. This chain connects TRBV6-5 to TRBJ2-3; 10 bases are a match to TRBD1. The clonotype comes from a human donor who donated a stem cell graft to a child with acute lymphoblastic leukemia. CDR3 sequence reads: CASSYDRGPTDTQYF. The DNA for the CDR3 is TGTGCCAGCAGTTACGACAGGGGGCCGACAGATACGCAGTATTTT.